This TCR beta chain was identified in a study of cytomegalovirus exposure and HLA in healthy donors. Study-level background: Approximately 77 million unique TCRs from HLA-typed donors were held in an early release of data. Study conclusions and caveats: In a later analysis, specific HLA alleles were associated with approximately 17,000 TCR beta sequences at a 0.05 false discovery rate.

For this clone: Antigen: not known.

In the PCR, 60 Vbeta and 13 Jbeta primers were used. Per the original data handling: Unique TCR beta chains totaled around 86 million in a later count, with about 11 million of them shared. Sequenced by immunoSEQ multiplex PCR; TCRdb stores in-frame clones only, minus some. The DNA gave D and trimming, while V, J and clone size come from that table. This repertoire includes about 140,000 clones. When sampled, the donors appeared nominally healthy, though they likely had unrecorded immune exposures. The clonotype originates from a woman between 18 and 29 years old in good health and CMV-seronegative. The specimen sequenced was PBMCs.

CDR3 in amino acids: CASSVAGMVYNEQFF. The CDR3 region has the DNA TGTGCCAGCAGCGTAGCTGGCATGGTCTACAATGAGCAGTTCTTC. The chain joins TRBV9 to TRBJ2-1; D is uncertain. The CDR3 extends over 15 amino acids. Trimming left V 0 bases short and J 3 bases short, with 10 bases between. Germline CDR1 SGDLS, CDR2 YYNGEE.